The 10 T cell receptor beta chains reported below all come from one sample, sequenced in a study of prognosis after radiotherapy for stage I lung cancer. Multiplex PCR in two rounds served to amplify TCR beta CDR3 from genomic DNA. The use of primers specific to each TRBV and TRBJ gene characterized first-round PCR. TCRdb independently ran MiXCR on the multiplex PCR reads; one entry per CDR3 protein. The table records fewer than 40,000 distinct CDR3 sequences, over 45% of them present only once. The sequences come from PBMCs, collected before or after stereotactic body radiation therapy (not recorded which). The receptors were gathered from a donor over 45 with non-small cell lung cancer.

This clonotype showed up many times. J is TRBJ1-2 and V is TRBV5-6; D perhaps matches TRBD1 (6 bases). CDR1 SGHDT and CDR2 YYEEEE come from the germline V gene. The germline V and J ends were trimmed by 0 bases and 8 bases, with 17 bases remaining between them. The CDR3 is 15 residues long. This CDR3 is CASSLVRGGAMGYTF. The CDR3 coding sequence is TGTGCCAGCAGCTTGGTCCGTGGGGGGGCGATGGGCTACACCTTC.

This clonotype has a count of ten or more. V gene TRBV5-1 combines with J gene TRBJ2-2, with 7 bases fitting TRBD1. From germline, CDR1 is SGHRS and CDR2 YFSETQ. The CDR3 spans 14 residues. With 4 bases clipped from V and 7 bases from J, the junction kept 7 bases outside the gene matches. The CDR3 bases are TGCGCCAGCAGCCAGGGGACAGTCGACGGGGAGCTGTTTTTT. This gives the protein CASSQGTVDGELFF.

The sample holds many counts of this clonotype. The CDR3 spells CASKNRETEAFF. DNA of the CDR3: TGTGCCAGCAAAAACAGGGAGACTGAAGCTTTCTTT. The rearrangement links TRBV2 to TRBJ1-1; the D gene is possibly TRBD1 (6 bases). The CDR3 consists of 12 residues. V gave up 7 bases and J gave up 5 bases, with 11 bases separating them. CDR1 is SNHLY, CDR2 FYNNEI, per germline.

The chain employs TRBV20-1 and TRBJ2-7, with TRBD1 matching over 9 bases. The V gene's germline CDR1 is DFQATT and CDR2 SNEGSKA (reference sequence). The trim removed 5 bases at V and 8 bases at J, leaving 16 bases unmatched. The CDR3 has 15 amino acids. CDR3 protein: CSAPFFVQGAGKQYF. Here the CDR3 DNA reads TGCAGTGCTCCCTTTTTCGTACAGGGGGCGGGAAAGCAGTACTTC.

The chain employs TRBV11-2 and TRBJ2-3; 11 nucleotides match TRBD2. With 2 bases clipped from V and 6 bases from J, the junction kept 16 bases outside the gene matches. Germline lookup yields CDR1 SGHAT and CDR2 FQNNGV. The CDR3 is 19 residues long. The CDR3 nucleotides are TGTGCCAGCAGCTTAAGCCCTCTGGGGGTAGCGGGAGGGCGGGATACGCAGTATTTT. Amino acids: CASSLSPLGVAGGRDTQYF.

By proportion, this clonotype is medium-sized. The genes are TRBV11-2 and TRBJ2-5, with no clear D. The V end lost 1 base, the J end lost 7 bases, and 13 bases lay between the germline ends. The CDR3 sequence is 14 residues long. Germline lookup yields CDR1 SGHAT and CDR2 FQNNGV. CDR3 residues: CASSLVERLGTQYF. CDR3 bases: TGTGCCAGCAGCTTAGTCGAGAGGTTAGGGACCCAGTACTTC.

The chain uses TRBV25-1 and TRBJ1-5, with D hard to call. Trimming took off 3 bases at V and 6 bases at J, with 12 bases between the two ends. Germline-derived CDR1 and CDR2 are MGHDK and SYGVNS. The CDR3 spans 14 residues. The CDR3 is CASSEGTWFQPQHF. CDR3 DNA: TGTGCCAGCAGTGAGGGTACATGGTTTCAGCCCCAGCATTTT.

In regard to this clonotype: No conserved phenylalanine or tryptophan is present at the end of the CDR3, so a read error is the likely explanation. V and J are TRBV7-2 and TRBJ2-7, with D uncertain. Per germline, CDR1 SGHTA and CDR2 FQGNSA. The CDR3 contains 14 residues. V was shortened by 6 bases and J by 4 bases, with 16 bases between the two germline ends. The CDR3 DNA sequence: TGTGCCAGCAGAGGGCAGGCCGGCCCTTACGAGCAGTACTCC. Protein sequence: CASRGQAGPYEQYS.

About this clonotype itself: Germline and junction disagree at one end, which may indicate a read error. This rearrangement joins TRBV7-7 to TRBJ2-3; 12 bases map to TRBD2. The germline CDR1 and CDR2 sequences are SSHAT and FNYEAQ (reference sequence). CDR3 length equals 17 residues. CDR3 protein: CASSLGLAGGGTYTQYF. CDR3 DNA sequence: TGTGCTAGCAGCCTTGGGCTAGCGGGGGGGGGGACATATACGCAGTATTTT.

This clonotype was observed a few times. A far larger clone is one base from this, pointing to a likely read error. CDR3 nucleotide sequence: TGTGCCAGCAGCTCGATTACCGGGGAGCTGTTTTTT. Protein: CASSSITGELFF. The V and J genes are TRBV7-3 and TRBJ2-2; D is undetermined. V was clipped by 4 bases and J by 5 bases, with 5 bases between them. This CDR3 has 12 residues. CDR1 is SGHTA and CDR2 is FQGTGA in the germline V gene. Supplemented by reference TRBV7-3 and TRBJ2-2, the full variable domain reads GAGVSQTPSNKVTEKGKYVELRCDPISGHTALYWYRQSLGQGPEFLIYFQGTGAADDSGLPNDRFFAVRPEGSVSTLKIQRTERGDSAVYLCASSSITGELFFGEGSRLTVL.